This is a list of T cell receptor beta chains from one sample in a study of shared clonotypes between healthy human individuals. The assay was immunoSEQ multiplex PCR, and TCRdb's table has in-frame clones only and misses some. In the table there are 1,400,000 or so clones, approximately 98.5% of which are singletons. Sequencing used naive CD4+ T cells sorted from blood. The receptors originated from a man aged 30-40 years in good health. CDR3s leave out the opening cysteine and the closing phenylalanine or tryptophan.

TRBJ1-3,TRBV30,AWSVRDRGGGNTIY
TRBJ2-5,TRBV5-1,ASSTGQTQETQY
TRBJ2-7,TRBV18,ASSPRQGATYEQY
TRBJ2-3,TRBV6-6,ASSVARDGTDTQY
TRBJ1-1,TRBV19,ASRFGVGTEAF
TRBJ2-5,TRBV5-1,ASSSLGTGGRETQY
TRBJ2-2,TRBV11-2,ASRSKGSGTGELF
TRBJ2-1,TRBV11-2,ASRATSGRYNEQF
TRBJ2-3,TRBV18,ASSPPFGTDTQY
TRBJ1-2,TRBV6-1,ASSEVAASTYGYT
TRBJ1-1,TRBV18,ASSPRPGLDTEAF
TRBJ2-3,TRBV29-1,SVSSGSTDTQY
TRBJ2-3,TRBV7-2,ASSRDSPGFVLVVAQY
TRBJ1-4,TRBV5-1,ASRDSTNEKLF
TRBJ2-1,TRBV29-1,SVEGRQIGGEQF
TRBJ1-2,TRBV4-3,ASSQVVGGQGRSGYT